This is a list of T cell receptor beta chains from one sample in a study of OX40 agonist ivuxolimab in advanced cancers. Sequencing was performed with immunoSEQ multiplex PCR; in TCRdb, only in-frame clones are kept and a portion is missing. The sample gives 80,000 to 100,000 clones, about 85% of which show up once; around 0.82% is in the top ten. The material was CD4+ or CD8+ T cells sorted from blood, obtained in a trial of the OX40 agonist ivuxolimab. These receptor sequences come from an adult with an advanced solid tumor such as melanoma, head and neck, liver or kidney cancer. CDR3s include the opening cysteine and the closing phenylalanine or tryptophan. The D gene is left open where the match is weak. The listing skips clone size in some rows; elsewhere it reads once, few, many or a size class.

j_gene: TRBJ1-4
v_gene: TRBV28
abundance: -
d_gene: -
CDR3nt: TGTGCCAGCAGTTTAGGAGGGCCGGAAAAACTGTTTTTT
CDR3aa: CASSLGGPEKLFF

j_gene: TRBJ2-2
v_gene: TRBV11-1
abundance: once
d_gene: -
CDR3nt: TGTGCCAGCAGCTCCGAAGAGGGAGCGTACACCGGGGAGCTGTTTTTT
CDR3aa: CASSSEEGAYTGELFF

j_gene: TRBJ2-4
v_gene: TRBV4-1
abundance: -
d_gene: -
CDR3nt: TGCGCCAGCAGCCAGAGGTTCGGGCTAGCCAAAAACATTCAGTACTTC
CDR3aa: CASSQRFGLAKNIQYF

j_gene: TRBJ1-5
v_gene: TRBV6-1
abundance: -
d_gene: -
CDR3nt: TGTGCCAGCAGTGAAAATCTGAATCAGCCCCAGCATTTT
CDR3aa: CASSENLNQPQHF

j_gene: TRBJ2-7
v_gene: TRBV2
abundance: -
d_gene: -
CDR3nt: TGTGCCAGCAGTGTGGGACTGGTCGAGAGGGAGTACTTC
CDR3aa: CASSVGLVEREYF

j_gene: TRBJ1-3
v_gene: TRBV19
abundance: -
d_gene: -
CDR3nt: TGTGCCAGTAGTATTGGGCCTCACGGCTCTGGAAACACCATATATTTT
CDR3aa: CASSIGPHGSGNTIYF

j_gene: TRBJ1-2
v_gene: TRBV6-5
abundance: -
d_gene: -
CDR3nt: TGTGCCAGCAGTCCGATCGGTAGAACCGCGACCTTC
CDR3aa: CASSPIGRTATF

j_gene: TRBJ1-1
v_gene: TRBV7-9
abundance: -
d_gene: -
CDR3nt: TGTGCCAGCAGCTTAGTGGGGAACACTGAAGCTTTCTTT
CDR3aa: CASSLVGNTEAFF

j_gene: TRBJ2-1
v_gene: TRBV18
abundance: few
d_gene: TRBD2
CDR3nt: TGTGCCAGCTCACCACCCGGGACTAGCCGGGGCAATGAGCAGTTCTTC
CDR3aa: CASSPPGTSRGNEQFF

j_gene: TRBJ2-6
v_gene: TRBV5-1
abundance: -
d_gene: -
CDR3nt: TGCGCCAGCAGCTTGACAGGCCCTGGGGCCAACGTCCTGACTTTC
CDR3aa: CASSLTGPGANVLTF

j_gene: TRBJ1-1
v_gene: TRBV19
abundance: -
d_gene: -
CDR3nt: TGTGCCAGTAGTATGCCCCCCGGGCACTCGGAAGCTTTCTTT
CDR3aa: CASSMPPGHSEAFF

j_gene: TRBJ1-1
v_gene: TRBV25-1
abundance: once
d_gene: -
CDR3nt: TGTGCCAGCAGTGAGGGATTGGCTAACACTGAAGCTTTCTTT
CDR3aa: CASSEGLANTEAFF

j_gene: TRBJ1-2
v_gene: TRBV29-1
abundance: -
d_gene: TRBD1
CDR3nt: TGCAGCGTTGACGACAGGGGGCAGACCGAATCTGGCTACACCTTC
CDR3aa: CSVDDRGQTESGYTF

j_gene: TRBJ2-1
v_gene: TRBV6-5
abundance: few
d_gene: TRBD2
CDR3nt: TGTGCCAGCAGTTACGTGGCTAGCGGGAACAATGAGCAGTTCTTC
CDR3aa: CASSYVASGNNEQFF

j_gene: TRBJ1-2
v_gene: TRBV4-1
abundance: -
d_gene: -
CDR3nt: TGCGCCAGCAGCCAAGCCTACAGCGATGGCTACACCTTC
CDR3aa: CASSQAYSDGYTF

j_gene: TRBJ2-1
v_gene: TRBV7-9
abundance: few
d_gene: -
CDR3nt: TGTGCCAGCACCTTCCTGGGTGAGCAGTTCTTC
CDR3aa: CASTFLGEQFF

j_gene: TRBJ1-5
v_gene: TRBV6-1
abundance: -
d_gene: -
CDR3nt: TGTGCCAGCAGAAAGGACAACTGGGAGCCCCAGCATTTT
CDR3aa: CASRKDNWEPQHF

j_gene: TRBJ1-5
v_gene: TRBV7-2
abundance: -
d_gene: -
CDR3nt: TGTGCCAGCAGCTTAGGGCAGGGAGGGTATCAGCCCCAGCATTTT
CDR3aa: CASSLGQGGYQPQHF

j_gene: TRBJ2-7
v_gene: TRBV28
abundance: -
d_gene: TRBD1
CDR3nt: TGTGCCAGCAGTCCCGGACAGGTGGGAGAGCAGTACTTC
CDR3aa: CASSPGQVGEQYF

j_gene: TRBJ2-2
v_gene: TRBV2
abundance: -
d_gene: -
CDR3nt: TGTGCCAGCAAAATCACTGGTGACACCGGGGAGCTGTTTTTT
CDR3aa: CASKITGDTGELFF

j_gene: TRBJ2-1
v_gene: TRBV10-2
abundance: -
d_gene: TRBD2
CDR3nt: TGCGCCACCGGGGAGGGGAGAGGAAGCAATGAGCAGTTCTTC
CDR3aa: CATGEGRGSNEQFF

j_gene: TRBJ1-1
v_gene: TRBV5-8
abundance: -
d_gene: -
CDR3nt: TGTGCCAGCAGCTATGAAGGGGTGAACACTGAAGCTTTCTTT
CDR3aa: CASSYEGVNTEAFF

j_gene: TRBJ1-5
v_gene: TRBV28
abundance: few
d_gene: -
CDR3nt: TGTGCCAGCAGTTTTCTCAATCAGCCCCAGCATTTT
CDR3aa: CASSFLNQPQHF

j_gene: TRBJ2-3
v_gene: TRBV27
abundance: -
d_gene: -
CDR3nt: TGTGCCAGCAGTTCCTACAGGACAGATACGCAGTATTTT
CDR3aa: CASSSYRTDTQYF

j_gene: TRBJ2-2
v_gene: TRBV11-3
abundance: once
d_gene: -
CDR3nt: TGTGCCAGCAGCCCTGGGGGGCAGAACACCGGGGAGCTGTTTTTT
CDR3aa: CASSPGGQNTGELFF

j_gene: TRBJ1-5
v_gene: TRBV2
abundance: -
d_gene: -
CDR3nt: TGTGCCAGCAGTGAAGCTCTCAGTCGTAATCAGCCCCAGCATTTT
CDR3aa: CASSEALSRNQPQHF

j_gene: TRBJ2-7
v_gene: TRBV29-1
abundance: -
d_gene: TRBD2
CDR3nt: TGCAGCGTTGAAAAACAGAGCGGGAGGCGATACGAGCAGTACTTC
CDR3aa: CSVEKQSGRRYEQYF

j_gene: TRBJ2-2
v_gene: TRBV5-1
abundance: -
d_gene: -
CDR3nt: TGCGCCAGCAGCCAGGAGGGGAGGACCGGGGAGCTGTTTTTT
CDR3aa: CASSQEGRTGELFF

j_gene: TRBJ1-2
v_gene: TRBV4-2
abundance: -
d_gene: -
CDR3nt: TGTGCCAGCAGCCAAGAGGCAGGGGAACCCTATGGCTACACCTTC
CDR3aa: CASSQEAGEPYGYTF

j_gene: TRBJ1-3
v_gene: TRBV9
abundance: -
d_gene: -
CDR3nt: TGTGCCAGCAGCGTAGGGTTGGAAAACACCATATATTTT
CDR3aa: CASSVGLENTIYF

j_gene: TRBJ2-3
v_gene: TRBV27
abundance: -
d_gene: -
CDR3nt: TGTGCCAGCAGTTTCATCGTGGGCACAGATACGCAGTATTTT
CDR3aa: CASSFIVGTDTQYF

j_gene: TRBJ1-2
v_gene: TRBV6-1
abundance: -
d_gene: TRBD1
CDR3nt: TGTGCCAGCAGTGCCACTGACGCCGAGGGGACAGGATCCTATGGCTACACCTTC
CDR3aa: CASSATDAEGTGSYGYTF

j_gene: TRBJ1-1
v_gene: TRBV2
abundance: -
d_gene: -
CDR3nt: TGTGCCAGCAGTGGACCCAAAGTTGGCAGACCGAACACTGAAGCTTTCTTT
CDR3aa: CASSGPKVGRPNTEAFF

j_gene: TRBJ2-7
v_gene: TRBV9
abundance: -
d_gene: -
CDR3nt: TGTGCCACCGAGAGGAATCGCAACGAGCAGTACTTC
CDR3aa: CATERNRNEQYF

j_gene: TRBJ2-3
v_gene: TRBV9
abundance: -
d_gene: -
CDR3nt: TGTGCCAGCAGCGGATGGACGACTAGCACAGATACGCAGTATTTT
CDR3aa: CASSGWTTSTDTQYF

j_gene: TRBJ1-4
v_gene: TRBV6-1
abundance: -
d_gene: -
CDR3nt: TGTGCCAGCAGTCTGGTAGGGGACTATAATGAAAAACTGTTTTTT
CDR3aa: CASSLVGDYNEKLFF

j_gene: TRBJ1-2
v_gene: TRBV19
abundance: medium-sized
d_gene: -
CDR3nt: TGTGCCAGTAATCCCACGGGCCCTAACTCGGGTGGCTACACCTTC
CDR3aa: CASNPTGPNSGGYTF

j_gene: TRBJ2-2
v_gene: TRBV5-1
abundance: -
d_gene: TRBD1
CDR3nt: TGCGCCAGTGGACAGGGAGGCACCGGGGAGCTGTTTTTT
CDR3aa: CASGQGGTGELFF

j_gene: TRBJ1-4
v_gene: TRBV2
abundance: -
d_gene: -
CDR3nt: TGTGCCACCAACTCCCGAGGGAATGAAAAACTGTTTTTT
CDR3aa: CATNSRGNEKLFF

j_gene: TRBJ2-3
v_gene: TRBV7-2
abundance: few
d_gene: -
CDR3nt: TGTGCCAGCAGCCCACGGGTGGATGCAGATACGCAGTATTTT
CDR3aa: CASSPRVDADTQYF

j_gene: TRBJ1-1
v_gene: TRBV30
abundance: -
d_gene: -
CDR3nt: TGTGCCTGGAGTGTACGCGGGGCGGGGAACACTGAAGCTTTCTTT
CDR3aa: CAWSVRGAGNTEAFF

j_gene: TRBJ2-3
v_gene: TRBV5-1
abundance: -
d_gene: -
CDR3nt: TGCGCCAGCAGCTTGGCGGGTAGTAGCACAGATACGCAGTATTTT
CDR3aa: CASSLAGSSTDTQYF

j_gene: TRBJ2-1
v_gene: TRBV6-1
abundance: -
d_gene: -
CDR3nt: TGTGCCAGCACTCAGGACTTGGGCTCCTACAATGAGCAGTTCTTC
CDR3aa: CASTQDLGSYNEQFF